The clone carrying this T cell receptor (beta chain) was detected only a few times. As yet, its antigen is unknown. The junction differs from germline at one of its ends, possibly a read error. CDR3 length: 14 amino acids. Per germline, CDR1 SGHTA and CDR2 FQGNSA. This record belongs to a study of T cell repertoires in cytomegalovirus infection. Each CDR3 protein gets one entry after TCRdb re-called the reads with MiXCR. The sample includes about 770,000 distinct CDR3 sequences, roughly 29% seen only once; the top ten take about 12%. The starting material was cultured CD8+ T cells from PBMCs, obtained from culture after CMV antigen stimulation. The chain employs TRBV7-2 and TRBJ2-1, with 11 bases lining up with TRBD2. The clonotype was recovered from a human donor in good health (CMV status not recorded). Some clones in this sample may be carry-over from other donors' samples. CDR3 amino acids: CASSLGLAGGLLLF. Written as DNA, the CDR3 is TGTGCCAGCAGCTTAGGTCTAGCGGGGGGCCTCCTCCTCTTC.